The rows below give T cell receptor beta chains drawn from one sample of a study of T-cell memory formation after mild COVID-19. One entry per CDR3 protein, called by TCRdb with MiXCR from the 5' RACE reads. The table has roughly 620,000 distinct CDR3 sequences, 15% to 20% seen once. Sequencing input: PBMCs or a T cell subset sorted from them (not recorded which). The receptor source for this set is an adult woman who had mild COVID-19 (a few samples of this study predate the infection). Cell type and time point are not known. The CDR3 runs from the conserved cysteine through the conserved F or W. The D gene is left open where the match is weak. A row's size may be missing; if present it is once, few, many or a size class.

J: TRBJ2-1
D: TRBD2
size: few
V: TRBV5-5
DNA: TGTGCCAGCAGCTTGGACAGCGGGAGGGCCGGCCAACACAATGAGCAGTTCTTC
CDR3: CASSLDSGRAGQHNEQFF

J: TRBJ1-4
D: NA
size: NA
V: TRBV19
DNA: TGTGCCAGTAGTATCCGGGGGCTTGGTGAAAAACTGTTTTTT
CDR3: CASSIRGLGEKLFF

J: TRBJ2-2
D: TRBD1
size: many
V: TRBV5-1
DNA: TGCGCCAGCAGGGGACAGGCCACCGCGAACACCGGGGAGCTGTTTTTT
CDR3: CASRGQATANTGELFF

J: TRBJ2-1
D: NA
size: NA
V: TRBV3-1
DNA: TGTGCCAGCAGCCAAGACTGGCAGGCCTACAATGAGCAGTTCTTC
CDR3: CASSQDWQAYNEQFF

J: TRBJ2-2
D: NA
size: NA
V: TRBV29-1
DNA: TGCAGCCATCGATCGGACACCGGGGAGCTGTTTTTT
CDR3: CSHRSDTGELFF

J: TRBJ2-5
D: NA
size: few
V: TRBV4-1
DNA: TGCGCCAGCAGCCAAGGCGGGCCAGAGACCCAGTACTTC
CDR3: CASSQGGPETQYF

J: TRBJ1-5
D: NA
size: NA
V: TRBV7-9
DNA: TGTGCCAGCAGTTCCCACGGGAAAAACAATCAGCCCCAGCATTTT
CDR3: CASSSHGKNNQPQHF

J: TRBJ2-1
D: TRBD2
size: NA
V: TRBV20-1
DNA: TGCAGTGCTGTGCCGGGACTAGGAGGTTACTATGAGCAGTTCTTC
CDR3: CSAVPGLGGYYEQFF

J: TRBJ2-5
D: NA
size: few
V: TRBV29-1
DNA: TGCAGCGTTGAGGCAGGGATGGGGGAGACCCAGTACTTC
CDR3: CSVEAGMGETQYF

J: TRBJ2-4
D: NA
size: many
V: TRBV2
DNA: TGTGCCGTACAACCGGGACTTGGAGCCAAAAACATTCAGTACTTC
CDR3: CAVQPGLGAKNIQYF

J: TRBJ2-1
D: NA
size: NA
V: TRBV5-1
DNA: TGCGCCAGCAGCCCGGTGGGGACGGAGCAGTTCTTC
CDR3: CASSPVGTEQFF

J: TRBJ2-3
D: NA
size: few
V: TRBV5-1
DNA: TGCGCCAGCAGCTTGGATACAGGGTTAGATACGCAGTATTTT
CDR3: CASSLDTGLDTQYF

J: TRBJ2-7
D: TRBD2
size: NA
V: TRBV5-4
DNA: TGTGCCAGCAGCTTGGAACTAGCGGAAGCCTACGAGCAGTACTTC
CDR3: CASSLELAEAYEQYF

J: TRBJ1-5
D: NA
size: few
V: TRBV25-1
DNA: TGTGCCAGCAGTGAATCTCAGGGTGAGGGCGCGTATCAGCCCCAGCATTTT
CDR3: CASSESQGEGAYQPQHF

J: TRBJ2-1
D: NA
size: NA
V: TRBV9
DNA: TGTGCCAGCAGCGCTACATCCGCAGCCTACAATGAGCAGTTCTTC
CDR3: CASSATSAAYNEQFF

J: TRBJ2-3
D: NA
size: many
V: TRBV2
DNA: TGTGCCAGCAGAGGAACAGATACGCAGTATTTT
CDR3: CASRGTDTQYF

J: TRBJ1-5
D: TRBD1
size: few
V: TRBV5-4
DNA: TGTGCCAGCATATACGGACAGGGGAATCAGCCCCAGCATTTT
CDR3: CASIYGQGNQPQHF

J: TRBJ1-2
D: NA
size: NA
V: TRBV3-1
DNA: TGTGCCAGCAGCCAAGCAGGCGTCACTAACTATGGCTACACCTTC
CDR3: CASSQAGVTNYGYTF

J: TRBJ2-5
D: TRBD1
size: few
V: TRBV5-1
DNA: TGCGCCAGCAGCTCGACAGGGGGAGTAGGAGAGACCCAGTACTTC
CDR3: CASSSTGGVGETQYF

J: TRBJ2-5
D: TRBD2
size: many
V: TRBV4-3
DNA: TGCGCCAGCAGCCAAGATGGACTAGCGGGAGCGGGAGAGACCCAGTACTTC
CDR3: CASSQDGLAGAGETQYF

J: TRBJ2-7
D: NA
size: NA
V: TRBV7-2
DNA: TGTGCCAGCAGCCCCCCAAAATCCTACGAGCAGTACTTC
CDR3: CASSPPKSYEQYF

J: TRBJ2-2
D: TRBD2
size: few
V: TRBV29-1
DNA: TGCAGCACTGGGGGGGCCGGGGAGCTGTTTTTT
CDR3: CSTGGAGELFF

J: TRBJ2-2
D: NA
size: NA
V: TRBV2
DNA: TGTGCCAGCAGTGACCCCGGGAACACCGGGGAGCTGTTTTTT
CDR3: CASSDPGNTGELFF

J: TRBJ2-7
D: TRBD2
size: NA
V: TRBV20-1
DNA: TGCAGTGCTTCTGCTAGCGGGAGGGGATACGAGCAGTACTTC
CDR3: CSASASGRGYEQYF

J: TRBJ2-3
D: NA
size: NA
V: TRBV5-1
DNA: TGCGCCAGCAGCTTGGAACGGGACGGCACAGATACGCAGTATTTT
CDR3: CASSLERDGTDTQYF

J: TRBJ1-6
D: TRBD1
size: few
V: TRBV27
DNA: TGTGCCAGCAGTCGGGGACAGACTTATAATTCACCCCTCCACTTT
CDR3: CASSRGQTYNSPLHF

J: TRBJ2-7
D: NA
size: NA
V: TRBV29-1
DNA: TGCAGCGTTGAAGATAGAAAGGTAACCTACTACGAGCAGTACTTC
CDR3: CSVEDRKVTYYEQYF

J: TRBJ2-4
D: NA
size: NA
V: TRBV12-3/TRBV12-4
DNA: TGTGCCAGCAGTTTAGAACAGGTAGCCAAAAACATTCAGTACTTC
CDR3: CASSLEQVAKNIQYF

J: TRBJ2-2
D: NA
size: few
V: TRBV4-3
DNA: TGCGCCAGCAGCCAAAGTCTCCCCAAGGAGACGAACACCGGGGAGCTGTTTTTT
CDR3: CASSQSLPKETNTGELFF

J: TRBJ2-3
D: NA
size: NA
V: TRBV12-3/TRBV12-4
DNA: TGTGCCAGCAGATCCTCTGCCTGGAGGGGGAGGGATACGCAGTATTTT
CDR3: CASRSSAWRGRDTQYF